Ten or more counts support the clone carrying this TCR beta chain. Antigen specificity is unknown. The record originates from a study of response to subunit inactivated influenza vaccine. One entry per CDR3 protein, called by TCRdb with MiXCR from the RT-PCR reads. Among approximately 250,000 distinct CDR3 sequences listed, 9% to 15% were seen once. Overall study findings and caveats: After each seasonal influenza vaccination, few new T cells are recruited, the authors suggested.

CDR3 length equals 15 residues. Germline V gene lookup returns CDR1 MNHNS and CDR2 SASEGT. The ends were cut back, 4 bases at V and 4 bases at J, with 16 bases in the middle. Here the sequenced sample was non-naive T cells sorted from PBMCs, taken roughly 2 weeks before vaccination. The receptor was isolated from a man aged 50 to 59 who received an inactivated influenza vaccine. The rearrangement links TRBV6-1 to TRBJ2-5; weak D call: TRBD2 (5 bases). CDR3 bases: TGTGCCAGCAGTGTAGGGCGGGCCTTGGGAGAGACCCAGTACTTC. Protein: CASSVGRALGETQYF.